These 15 T cell receptor beta chains originate from one sample sequenced in a study of control samples from healthy donors and cancer patients (dated by TCRdb to about 2020). Receptors were amplified or captured by the immunoSEQ multiplex PCR assay. The clones in this table, taken by TCRdb from immuneACCESS, are in-frame only. Not every clone is retained; where verified, under half of the shortfall comes from an unresolved V gene, and the cause of the rest is unknown. Present in this sample are under 200,000 clones, under 96% of which were seen just once. The ten most abundant clones make up approximately 1% of the sample. The sample taken for sequencing was blood. All receptors come from a woman aged 25 to 45 in good health.

This clone was observed a single time. The V call is TRBV5-1, the J call TRBJ1-2; D call uncertain. The CDR3 consists of 14 residues. Trimming stripped 0 bases from V and 5 bases from J, with 11 bases between. Germline-derived CDR1 and CDR2 are SGHRS and YFSETQ. Written as DNA, the CDR3 is TGCGCCAGCAGCTTGGGGGCAGGCTCATATGGCTACACCTTC. Translating it yields CASSLGAGSYGYTF.

J is TRBJ1-5 and V is TRBV6-6; no clear D gene. Germline V CDR1 and CDR2: MNHNY, SVGAGI (reference sequence). CDR3 length: 13 residues. Trimming shortened V by 2 bases and J by 4 bases, and 6 bases separated the two germline ends. The CDR3, as DNA: TGTGCCAGCAGTTACCTGGGGAATCAGCCCCAGCATTTT. Translating it yields CASSYLGNQPQHF.

The chain has TRBV21-1 and TRBJ2-1; the table's D call, TRBD1, has no DNA check behind it. TRBV21-1 is designated a pseudogene. CDR3 length: 10 amino acids. The CDR3 sequence is CASSETEQFF. As DNA, the CDR3 is TGTGCCAGCAGCGAGACAGAGCAGTTCTTC.

This clone was seen once. The chain carries TRBV16 and TRBJ1-5; D gene unclear. CDR3 length: 15 amino acids. Trimming left V 0 bases short and J 2 bases short, with 8 bases between. CDR1 and CDR2 from the germline V gene are KGHSY and FQNENV. CDR3 amino acids: CASSQSGVGNQPQHF. The CDR3 nucleotides read TGTGCCAGCAGCCAATCGGGTGTCGGCAATCAGCCCCAGCATTTT.

The CDR3 loop reads CASSPFLHSGNTIYF. The DNA of the CDR3 is TGTGCCAGCAGCCCCTTTCTCCACTCTGGAAACACCATATATTTT. J is TRBJ1-3 and V is TRBV28; no clear D gene. Trimming took off 6 bases at V and 0 bases at J, with 12 bases between the two ends. The CDR3 contains 15 residues. CDR1 is MDHEN, CDR2 SYDVKM, per germline.

The chain employs TRBV28 and TRBJ1-3; D possibly corresponds to TRBD1 (5 bases). This CDR3 is built from 16 residues. The germline CDR1 and CDR2 sequences are MDHEN and SYDVKM. V gave up 4 bases and J gave up 0 bases, with 13 bases separating them. CDR3 protein: CASSWDDGYSGNTIYF. CDR3 DNA: TGTGCCAGCAGTTGGGACGACGGTTACTCTGGAAACACCATATATTTT. Full variable domain (outside the CDR3, taken from reference TRBV28 and TRBJ1-3): DVKVTQSSRYLVKRTGEKVFLECVQDMDHENMFWYRQDPGLGLRLIYFSYDVKMKEKGDIPEGYSVSREKKERFSLILESASTNQTSMYLCASSWDDGYSGNTIYFGEGSWLTVV.

This rearrangement joins TRBV20-1 to TRBJ2-4; possibly TRBD1 for D (6 bases). Germline V gene data show CDR1 as DFQATT and CDR2 as SNEGSKA (reference sequence). The CDR3 loop spans 15 amino acids. The V gene lost 3 bases and the J gene lost 0 bases, with 12 bases spanning the gap. The CDR3 DNA follows: TGCAGTGCTAGTTACTGGGGGCCAGCCAAAAACATTCAGTACTTC. It is translated as CSASYWGPAKNIQYF.

The V gene is TRBV7-8, the J gene TRBJ2-5; D gene ambiguous. The CDR3 totals 12 residues. V lost 1 base, J lost 5 bases, and 5 bases lay in between. Germline CDR1 SGHVS, CDR2 FQNEAQ. Here the CDR3 reads CASSLVRETQYF. CDR3 nucleotide sequence: TGTGCCAGCAGCTTAGTACGGGAGACCCAGTACTTC.

The chain is built from TRBV12-3 or TRBV12-4 and TRBJ2-1; D remains unclear. V was cut by 6 bases and J by 9 bases, with 12 bases left in between. This CDR3 spans 12 amino acids. The CDR3 nucleotides are TGTGCCAGCAGCCTCGTAGGTGGTGAGCAGTTCTTC. Its translation is CASSLVGGEQFF.

The chain uses TRBV11-2 and TRBJ2-1, with D possibly matching TRBD2 (6 bases). The CDR3 has 16 residues. The germline V gene encodes CDR1 SGHAT and CDR2 FQNNGV. V shed 5 bases and J shed 0 bases, with 14 bases lying between them. DNA of the CDR3: TGTGCCAGCAGCAGAGGACCCGGGGGCTCCTACAATGAGCAGTTCTTC. It codes for CASSRGPGGSYNEQFF.

The J gene is TRBJ2-4, the V gene TRBV9; a possible D gene is TRBD2 (5 bases). The CDR3 extends over 15 amino acids. Deletions cut 4 bases from V and 2 bases from J, with 13 bases between. Per the germline V gene, CDR1 is SGDLS and CDR2 is YYNGEE. The CDR3 spells CASSPPGVSKNIQYF. In nucleotides, the CDR3 is TGTGCCAGCAGCCCGCCCGGGGTGTCCAAAAACATTCAGTACTTC.

The chain carries TRBV28 and TRBJ2-1, with D possibly matching TRBD2 (6 bases). The length of the CDR3 is 13 residues. V lost 7 bases and J 12 bases, leaving 19 bases between the germline ends. Germline V gene sequence: CDR1 MDHEN, CDR2 SYDVKM. As DNA, the CDR3 is TGTGCCAGCAACTCCGCGGGGATCCCGGTGCAGTTCTTC. Protein: CASNSAGIPVQFF.

Remarks on this clone: At one end the junction does not follow the germline gene, possibly because of a read error. This chain connects TRBV28 to TRBJ2-3; 7 bases fit TRBD2. Germline V gene data show CDR1 as MDHEN and CDR2 as SYDVKM. The CDR3 has 15 amino acids. For the CDR3, the DNA is TGTGCCAGCAGTGCTAGCGGCCGCCTGGCAGAGACGCAGTATTTT. Residues: CASSASGRLAETQYF.

The chain carries TRBV5-1 and TRBJ2-2; D gene uncertain. V lost 2 bases to trimming and J lost 8 bases, with 4 bases between them. The CDR3 totals 11 residues. Germline values: CDR1 SGHRS, CDR2 YFSETQ. The CDR3 region is CASSFPGELFF. In DNA form, the CDR3 reads TGCGCCAGCAGCTTCCCGGGGGAGCTGTTTTTT.

CDR3 DNA: TGTGCCAGCAGCCCTGAAGAGGGTGCCTTCTCGGAAAAACTGTTTTTT. Translating it yields CASSPEEGAFSEKLFF. The chain employs TRBV3-1 (or the pseudogene TRBV3-2) and TRBJ1-4; D gene uncertain. Per germline, CDR1 LGHDT and CDR2 YNNKEL (reference sequence). This CDR3 comprises 16 residues. The ends were cut back, 4 bases at V and 8 bases at J, with 20 bases in the middle.